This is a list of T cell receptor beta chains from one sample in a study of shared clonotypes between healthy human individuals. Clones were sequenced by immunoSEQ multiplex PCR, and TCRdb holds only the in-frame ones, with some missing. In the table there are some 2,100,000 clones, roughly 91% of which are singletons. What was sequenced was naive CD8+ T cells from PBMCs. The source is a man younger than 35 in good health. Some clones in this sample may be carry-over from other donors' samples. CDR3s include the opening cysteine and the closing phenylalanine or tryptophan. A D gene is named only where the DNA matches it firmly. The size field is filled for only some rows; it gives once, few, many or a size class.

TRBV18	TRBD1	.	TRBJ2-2	CASSPPTGAGELFF	TGTGCCAGCTCACCGCCGACAGGGGCCGGGGAGCTGTTTTTT
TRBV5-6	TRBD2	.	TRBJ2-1	CASSMGGRNNEQFF	TGTGCCAGCAGCATGGGGGGGAGGAACAATGAGCAGTTCTTC
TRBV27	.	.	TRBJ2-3	CASLERGTDTQYF	TGTGCCAGCCTTGAGCGGGGCACAGATACGCAGTATTTT
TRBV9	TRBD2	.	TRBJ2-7	CASSARGTSGSYEQYF	TGTGCCAGCAGCGCGCGCGGGACTAGCGGGAGCTACGAGCAGTACTTC
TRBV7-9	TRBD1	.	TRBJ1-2	CASSKSGQLTEGYTF	TGTGCCAGCAGCAAATCGGGACAGCTGACCGAGGGCTACACCTTC
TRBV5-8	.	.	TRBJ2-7	CASSSRRSEQYF	TGTGCCAGCAGCTCGAGACGGTCCGAGCAGTACTTC
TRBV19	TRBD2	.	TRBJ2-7	CASSTLAGAYEQYF	TGTGCCAGTAGTACCCTAGCGGGAGCCTACGAGCAGTACTTC
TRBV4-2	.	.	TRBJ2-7	CASSPHPTASYEQYF	TGTGCCAGCAGCCCCCACCCGACAGCCTCCTACGAGCAGTACTTC
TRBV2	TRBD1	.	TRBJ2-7	CASSIREQGAPKGEQYF	TGTGCCAGCAGTATCCGGGAACAGGGGGCCCCTAAGGGCGAGCAGTACTTC
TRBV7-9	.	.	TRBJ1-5	CASSLAEGERGNQPQHF	TGTGCCAGCAGCTTAGCGGAAGGGGAGAGAGGCAATCAGCCCCAGCATTTT
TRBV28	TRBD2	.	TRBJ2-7	CASSITLAGALDWQYF	TGTGCCAGCAGCATTACACTAGCGGGAGCATTAGACTGGCAGTACTTC
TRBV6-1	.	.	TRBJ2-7	CASSEGEGYPDYEQYF	TGTGCCAGCAGTGAAGGCGAGGGCTACCCAGACTACGAGCAGTACTTC
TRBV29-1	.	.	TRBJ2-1	CSVAGSLGNEQFF	TGCAGCGTTGCGGGGAGTCTAGGCAATGAGCAGTTCTTC
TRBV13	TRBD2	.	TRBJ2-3	CASSPRNLAAGPTDTQYF	TGTGCCAGCAGCCCCCGAAATCTAGCGGCGGGACCCACAGATACGCAGTATTTT
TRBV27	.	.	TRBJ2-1	CASRLLITYNEQFF	TGTGCCAGCAGGTTACTAATAACCTACAATGAGCAGTTCTTC
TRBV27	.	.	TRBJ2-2	CASSLWGENTGELFF	TGTGCCAGCAGTTTATGGGGGGAGAACACCGGGGAGCTGTTTTTT
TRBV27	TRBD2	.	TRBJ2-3	CASSSSSGRADTQYF	TGTGCCAGCAGTTCTTCTAGCGGGAGGGCAGATACGCAGTATTTT
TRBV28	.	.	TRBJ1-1	CASSLYGGTEAFF	TGTGCCAGCAGTTTATATGGGGGCACTGAAGCTTTCTTT
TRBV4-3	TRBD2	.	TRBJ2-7	CASSHEREGYEQYF	TGCGCCAGCAGCCACGAGCGGGAAGGATACGAGCAGTACTTC
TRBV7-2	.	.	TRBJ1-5	CASSPTDGSNQPQHF	TGTGCCAGCAGCCCCACTGATGGAAGCAATCAGCCCCAGCATTTT
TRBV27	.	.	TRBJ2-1	CASSPGRNNEQFF	TGTGCCAGCAGTCCGGGACGGAACAATGAGCAGTTCTTC
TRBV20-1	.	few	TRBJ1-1	CSAPWRTEAFF	TGCAGTGCCCCCTGGCGGACTGAAGCTTTCTTT